This T cell receptor beta chain was sequenced for a study of blood T cell repertoires in COVID-19. Per the germline V gene, CDR1 is SGHRS and CDR2 is YFSETQ. Losses at the gene ends were 4 bases for V and 0 bases for J; bases not matched to a gene: 4. This CDR3 contains 16 residues. Profiling relied on immunoSEQ multiplex PCR, and the TCRdb table lists in-frame clones only, not all of them. This table holds a few hundred thousand clones, roughly 84% found once. Sequencing was performed on PBMCs or T cells enriched from blood (not recorded which). The V call is TRBV5-1, the J call TRBJ2-5; 12 nucleotides match TRBD2. The TCR was taken from a woman aged 40 to 55 who had recovered from COVID-19. CDR3 nucleotide sequence: TGCGCCAGCAGCGCGGGACTAGCGGGTGACCAAGAGACCCAGTACTTC. Its protein is CASSAGLAGDQETQYF.